Sequencing of this T cell receptor (beta chain) was carried out in a study of cytomegalovirus exposure and HLA in healthy donors. As regards this clone: What it recognizes is unknown.

Produced via immunoSEQ multiplex PCR; TCRdb's table is partial and in-frame only. The sample carries some 100,000 clones, around 88% recorded once. Germline V gene sequence: CDR1 SGDLS, CDR2 YYNGEE. Trimming cost V 3 bases and J 2 bases; bases outside gene matches: 8. The CDR3 extends over 16 amino acids. Whole-study findings and limits: The authors listed 164 TCR beta chains as cytomegalovirus-associated.

The rearrangement joins TRBV9 to TRBJ2-7; 10 nucleotides align to TRBD2. Material: PBMCs. The TCR originated in a man in his late teens or twenties in good health and CMV-seronegative. CDR3 DNA sequence: TGTGCCAGCAGCGCGATGCCGGGACTAGCGACCTACGAGCAGTACTTC. This encodes CASSAMPGLATYEQYF.